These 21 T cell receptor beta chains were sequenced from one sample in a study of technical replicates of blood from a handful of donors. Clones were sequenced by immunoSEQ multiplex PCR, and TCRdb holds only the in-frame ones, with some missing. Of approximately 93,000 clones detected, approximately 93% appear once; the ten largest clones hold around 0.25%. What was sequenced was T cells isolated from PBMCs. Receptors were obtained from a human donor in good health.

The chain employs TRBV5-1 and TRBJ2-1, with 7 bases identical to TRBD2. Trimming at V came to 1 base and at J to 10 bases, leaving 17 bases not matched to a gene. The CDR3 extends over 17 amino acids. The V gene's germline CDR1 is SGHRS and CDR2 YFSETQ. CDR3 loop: CASSLPKGRAPTPEQFF. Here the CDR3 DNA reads TGCGCCAGCAGCTTGCCAAAGGGGAGGGCCCCAACGCCGGAGCAGTTCTTC.

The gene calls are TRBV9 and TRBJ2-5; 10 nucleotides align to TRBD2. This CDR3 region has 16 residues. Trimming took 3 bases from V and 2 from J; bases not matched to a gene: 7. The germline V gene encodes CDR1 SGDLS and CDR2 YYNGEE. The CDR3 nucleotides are TGTGCCAGCAGCGCTAGCGGGAGCCAAGCTCAAGAGACCCAGTACTTC. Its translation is CASSASGSQAQETQYF.

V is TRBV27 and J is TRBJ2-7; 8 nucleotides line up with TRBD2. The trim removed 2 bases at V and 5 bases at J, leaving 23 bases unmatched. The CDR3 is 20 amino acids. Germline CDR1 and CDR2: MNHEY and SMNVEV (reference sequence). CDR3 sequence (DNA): TGTGCCAGCAGTTTACACCCTGTAGGAGTTGCGGGAGGCCGCCCCGACGAGCAGTACTTC. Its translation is CASSLHPVGVAGGRPDEQYF.

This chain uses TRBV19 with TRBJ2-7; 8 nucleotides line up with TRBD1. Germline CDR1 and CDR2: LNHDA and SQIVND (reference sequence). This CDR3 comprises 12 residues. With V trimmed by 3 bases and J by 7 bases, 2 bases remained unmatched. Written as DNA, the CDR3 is TGTGCCAGTAGTATGACAGGGGATGAGCAGTACTTC. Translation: CASSMTGDEQYF.

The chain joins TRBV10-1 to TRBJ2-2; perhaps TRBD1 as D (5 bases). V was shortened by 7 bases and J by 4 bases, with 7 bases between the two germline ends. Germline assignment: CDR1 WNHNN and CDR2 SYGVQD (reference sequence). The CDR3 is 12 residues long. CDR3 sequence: CASKGSTGELFF. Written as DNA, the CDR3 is TGCGCCAGCAAGGGGTCCACCGGGGAGCTGTTTTTT.

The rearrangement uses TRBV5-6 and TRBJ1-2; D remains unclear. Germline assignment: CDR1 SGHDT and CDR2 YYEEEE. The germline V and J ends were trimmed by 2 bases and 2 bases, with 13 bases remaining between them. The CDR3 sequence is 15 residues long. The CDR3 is CASSFRARPNYGYTF. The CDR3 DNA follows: TGTGCCAGCAGCTTCCGAGCCAGGCCCAACTATGGCTACACCTTC.

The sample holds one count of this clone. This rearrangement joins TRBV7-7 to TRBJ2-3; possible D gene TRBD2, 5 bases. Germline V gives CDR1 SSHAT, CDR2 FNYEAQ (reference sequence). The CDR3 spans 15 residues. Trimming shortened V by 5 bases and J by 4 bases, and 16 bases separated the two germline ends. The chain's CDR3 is CASSAGDGESDTQYF. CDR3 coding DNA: TGTGCCAGCAGCGCCGGGGATGGGGAGTCAGATACGCAGTATTTT. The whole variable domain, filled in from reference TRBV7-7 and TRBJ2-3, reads GAGVSQSPRYKVTKRGQDVTLRCDPISSHATLYWYQQALGQGPEFLTYFNYEAQPDKSGLPSDRFSAERPEGSISTLTIQRTEQRDSAMYRCASSAGDGESDTQYFGPGTRLTVL.

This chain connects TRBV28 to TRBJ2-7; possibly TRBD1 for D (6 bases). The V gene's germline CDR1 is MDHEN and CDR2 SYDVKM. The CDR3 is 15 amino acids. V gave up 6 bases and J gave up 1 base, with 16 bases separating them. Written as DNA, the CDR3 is TGTGCCAGCAGCCCCCCCGCAGGGGTTTCCTACGAGCAGTACTTC. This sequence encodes CASSPPAGVSYEQYF.

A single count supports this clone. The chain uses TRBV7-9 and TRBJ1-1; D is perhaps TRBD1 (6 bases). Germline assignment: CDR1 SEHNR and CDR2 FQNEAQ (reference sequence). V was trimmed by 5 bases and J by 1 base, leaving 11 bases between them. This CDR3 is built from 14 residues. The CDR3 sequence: CASSPDRRNTEAFF. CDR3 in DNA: TGTGCCAGCAGCCCCGACAGGAGGAACACTGAAGCTTTCTTT.

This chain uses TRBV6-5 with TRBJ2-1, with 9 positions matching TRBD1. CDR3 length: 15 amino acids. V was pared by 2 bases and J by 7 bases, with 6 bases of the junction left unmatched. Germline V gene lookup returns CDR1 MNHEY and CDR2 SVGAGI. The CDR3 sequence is CASSYVTGGSNEQFF. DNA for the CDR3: TGTGCCAGCAGTTACGTTACAGGGGGCTCGAATGAGCAGTTCTTC.

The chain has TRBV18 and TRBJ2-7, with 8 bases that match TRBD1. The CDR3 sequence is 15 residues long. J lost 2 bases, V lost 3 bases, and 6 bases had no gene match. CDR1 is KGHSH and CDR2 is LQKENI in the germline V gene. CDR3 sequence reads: CASSPLDRATYEQYF. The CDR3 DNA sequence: TGTGCCAGCTCACCCTTGGACAGGGCCACCTACGAGCAGTACTTC.

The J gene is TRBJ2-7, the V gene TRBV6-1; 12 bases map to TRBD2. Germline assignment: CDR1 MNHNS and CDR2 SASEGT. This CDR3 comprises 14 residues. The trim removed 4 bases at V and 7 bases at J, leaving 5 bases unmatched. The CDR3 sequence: CASSATSGSIEQYF. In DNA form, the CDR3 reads TGTGCCAGCAGTGCGACTAGCGGGAGTATTGAGCAGTACTTC.

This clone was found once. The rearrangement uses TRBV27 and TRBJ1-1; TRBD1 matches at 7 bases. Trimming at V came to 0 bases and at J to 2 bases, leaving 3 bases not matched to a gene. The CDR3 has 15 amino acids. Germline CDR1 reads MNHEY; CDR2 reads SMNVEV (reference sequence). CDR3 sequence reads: CASSLSGTVNTEAFF. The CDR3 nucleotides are TGTGCCAGCAGTTTATCCGGGACAGTAAACACTGAAGCTTTCTTT.

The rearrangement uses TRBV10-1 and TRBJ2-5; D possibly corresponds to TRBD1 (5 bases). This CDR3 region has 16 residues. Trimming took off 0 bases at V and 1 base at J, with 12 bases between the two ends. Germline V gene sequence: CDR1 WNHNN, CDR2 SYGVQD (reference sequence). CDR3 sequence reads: CASSESGTGIQETQYF. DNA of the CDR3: TGCGCCAGCAGTGAGTCGGGAACAGGTATCCAAGAGACCCAGTACTTC.

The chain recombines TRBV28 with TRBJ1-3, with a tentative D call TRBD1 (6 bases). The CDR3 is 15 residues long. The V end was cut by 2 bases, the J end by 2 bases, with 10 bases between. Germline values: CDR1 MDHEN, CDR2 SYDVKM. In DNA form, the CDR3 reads TGTGCCAGCAGTTTACAGGGGCAAGCTGGAAACACCATATATTTT. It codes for CASSLQGQAGNTIYF.

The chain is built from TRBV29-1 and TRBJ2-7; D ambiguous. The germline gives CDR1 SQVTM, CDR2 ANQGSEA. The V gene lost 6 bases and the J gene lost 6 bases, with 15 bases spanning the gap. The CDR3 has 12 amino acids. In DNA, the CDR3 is TGCAGCGTAATCAGTATTGCCTCCGAGCAGTACTTC. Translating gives CSVISIASEQYF.

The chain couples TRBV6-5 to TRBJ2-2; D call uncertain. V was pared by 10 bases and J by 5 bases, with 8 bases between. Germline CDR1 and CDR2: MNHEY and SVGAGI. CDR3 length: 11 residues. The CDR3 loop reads CATSTTGELFF. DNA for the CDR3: TGTGCCACCTCTACGACCGGGGAGCTGTTTTTT.

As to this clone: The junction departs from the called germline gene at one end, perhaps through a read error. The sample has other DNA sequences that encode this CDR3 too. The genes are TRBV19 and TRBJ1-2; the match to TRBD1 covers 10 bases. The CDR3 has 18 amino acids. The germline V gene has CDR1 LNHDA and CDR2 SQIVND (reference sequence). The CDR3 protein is CASSILPLGTGVYDGYTF. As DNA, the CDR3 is TGTGCCAGCAGTATACTACCTTTGGGGACAGGGGTTTACGATGGCTACACCTTC.

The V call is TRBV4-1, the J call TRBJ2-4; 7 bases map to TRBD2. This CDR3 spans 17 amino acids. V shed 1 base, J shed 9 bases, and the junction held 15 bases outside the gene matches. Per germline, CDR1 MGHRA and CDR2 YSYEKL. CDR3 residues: CASSQGFAGVALSIQYF. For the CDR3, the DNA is TGCGCCAGCAGCCAAGGTTTTGCGGGAGTGGCTCTTAGCATTCAGTACTTC.

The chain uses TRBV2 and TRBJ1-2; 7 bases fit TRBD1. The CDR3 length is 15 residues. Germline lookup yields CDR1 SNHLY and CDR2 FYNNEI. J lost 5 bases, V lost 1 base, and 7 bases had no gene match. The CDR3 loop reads CASSEDATGTYGYTF. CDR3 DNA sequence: TGTGCCAGCAGTGAAGACGCGACAGGGACATATGGCTACACCTTC.

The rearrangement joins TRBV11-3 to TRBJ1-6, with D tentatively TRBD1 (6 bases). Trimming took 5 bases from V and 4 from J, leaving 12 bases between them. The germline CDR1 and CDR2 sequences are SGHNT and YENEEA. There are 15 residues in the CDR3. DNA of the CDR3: TGTGCCAGCAGCCCGAAGACAGGTTATAATTCACCCCTCCACTTT. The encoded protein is CASSPKTGYNSPLHF.